Below, 12 T cell receptor beta chains from the same sample are listed, as sequenced in a study of blood T cell repertoires in COVID-19. Clones were sequenced by immunoSEQ multiplex PCR, and TCRdb holds only the in-frame ones, with some missing. The sample yields tens of thousands of clones, 89% seen once. Input material: peripheral blood. These TCRs come from a woman in her 70s with acute or convalescent COVID-19.

The chain couples TRBV4-1 to TRBJ2-1; 14 bases fit TRBD2. The length of the CDR3 is 20 residues. Trimming removed 6 bases from V and 4 bases from J; junction bases left unmatched: 17. CDR1 MGHRA and CDR2 YSYEKL come from the germline V gene. This CDR3 reads CASSPLRMTSGGAGYNEQFF. CDR3 sequence (DNA): TGCGCCAGCAGTCCGTTAAGGATGACTAGCGGGGGGGCGGGTTACAATGAGCAGTTCTTC.

The V gene is TRBV6-1, the J gene TRBJ1-6; a weak D match, TRBD1 (6 bases). The CDR3 has 14 amino acids. Germline loops: CDR1 MNHNS, CDR2 SASEGT. Trimming stripped 2 bases from V and 13 bases from J, with 15 bases between. This CDR3 is CASSELGQRDPLHF. The CDR3 DNA follows: TGTGCCAGCAGTGAATTAGGACAGAGGGACCCCCTCCACTTT.

V usage is TRBV7-6 and J usage is TRBJ2-3, with no clear D. This CDR3 has 13 amino acids. Germline V CDR1 and CDR2: SGHVS, FNYEAQ. The V end was cut by 8 bases, the J end by 2 bases, with 11 bases between. This chain's CDR3 is CASVPPFTDTQYF. The CDR3 DNA reads TGTGCCAGCGTCCCCCCCTTCACAGATACGCAGTATTTT.

The chain combines TRBV28 with TRBJ1-6; TRBD1 aligns across 9 bases. V lost 5 bases, J lost 9 bases, and 8 bases stayed unmatched. The CDR3 runs 15 residues. Germline loops: CDR1 MDHEN, CDR2 SYDVKM. The CDR3 DNA reads TGTGCCAGCAGTGAACAGACAGGGGGGATTTCACCCCTCCACTTT. It is translated as CASSEQTGGISPLHF.

The chain joins TRBV11-2 to TRBJ2-7, with TRBD2 matching 7 bases. The germline gives CDR1 SGHAT, CDR2 FQNNGV. CDR3 size: 15 residues. V gave up 5 bases and J gave up 2 bases; unmatched junction bases: 9. DNA of the CDR3: TGTGCCAGCAGCACCGGGCCCGGGGGGACCTACGAGCAGTACTTC. This encodes CASSTGPGGTYEQYF.

The rearrangement links TRBV3-1 (or the pseudogene TRBV3-2) to TRBJ2-2, with D perhaps TRBD1 (6 bases). The CDR3 has 15 residues. Germline CDR1 is LGHDT and CDR2 is YNNKEL (reference sequence). V was shortened by 4 bases and J by 6 bases, with 15 bases between the two germline ends. CDR3 loop: CASSPLQGLSGELFF. CDR3 nucleotide sequence: TGTGCCAGCAGCCCCCTACAGGGCTTGTCCGGGGAGCTGTTTTTT.

This chain uses TRBV21-1 with TRBJ1-2; the table's D call, TRBD1, was not checked against the DNA. TRBV21-1 is tagged as a pseudogene. This CDR3 has 15 residues. DNA of the CDR3: TGTGCCAGCAGCATCCTACGGACAGGGGACTATGGCTACACCTTC. Translating gives CASSILRTGDYGYTF.

The chain has TRBV6-1 and TRBJ1-5; D unresolved. The CDR3 loop spans 14 amino acids. Between the trimmed V and J ends, which lost 1 base and 6 bases, there was a span of 10 bases. Germline lookup yields CDR1 MNHNS and CDR2 SASEGT. The CDR3 DNA sequence: TGTGCCAGCAGTGAAGTTAGGAGCCCTCAGCCCCAGCATTTT. Translating it yields CASSEVRSPQPQHF.

A note on this clone: The same CDR3 is also encoded by other DNA sequences in this sample. V gene TRBV18 combines with J gene TRBJ1-4, with 7 nucleotides matching TRBD1. After removal of 1 base from V and 7 bases from J, the junction contained 3 bases not matched to a gene. CDR1 is KGHSH, CDR2 LQKENI, per germline. The CDR3 consists of 14 residues. The CDR3 DNA reads TGTGCCAGCTCACCACGACAGGGAGGTGAAAAACTGTTTTTT. Residues: CASSPRQGGEKLFF.

This clone was seen a handful of times. The chain has TRBV29-1 and TRBJ2-3, with 8 bases fitting TRBD2. The CDR3 loop spans 16 amino acids. Germline values: CDR1 SQVTM, CDR2 ANQGSEA. With 1 base clipped from V and 3 bases from J, the junction kept 9 bases outside the gene matches. CDR3 nucleotides: TGCAGCGTTGAAGGAGTCACGGGGGGGCCGACAGATACGCAGTATTTT. Protein sequence: CSVEGVTGGPTDTQYF.

The CDR3 bases are TGTGCCAGCAGGAGGGACAGGGACACCGGGGAGCTGTTTTTT. Amino acids: CASRRDRDTGELFF. The genes are TRBV6-5 and TRBJ2-2; TRBD1 matches at 9 bases. The germline V gene encodes CDR1 MNHEY and CDR2 SVGAGI. Trimming removed 6 bases from V and 3 bases from J; junction bases left unmatched: 2. The CDR3 runs 14 residues.

This chain connects TRBV6-5 to TRBJ1-6; D perhaps matches TRBD1 (5 bases). This CDR3 has 14 residues. Germline V gene data show CDR1 as MNHEY and CDR2 as SVGAGI. Trimming shortened V by 2 bases and J by 6 bases, and 8 bases separated the two germline ends. The CDR3 sequence: CASSYRGGNSPLHF. The CDR3 coding sequence is TGTGCCAGCAGTTACAGGGGTGGTAATTCACCCCTCCACTTT.